In its sample, the clone carrying this T cell receptor beta chain ranks as medium-sized. Its specificity is unknown. These data belong to a study of CD8+ T cells in alopecia areata. RNA was isolated and reverse transcribed to cDNA, the sequencing template. Here immunoSEQ multiplex PCR was the method, and the copy in TCRdb shows in-frame clones only, minus some. Of about 100,000 clones listed, over 55% are singletons. Study-level findings and limits: TCR sharing was clearer in mice than between patients, perhaps partly owing to patient HLA diversity.

V shed 1 base and J shed 1 base, with 11 bases lying between them. Germline V gives CDR1 SEHNR, CDR2 FQNEAQ (reference sequence). The CDR3 spans 15 residues. The sequence came from a human donor with alopecia areata. Sequencing was carried out using NKG2D-low CD8+ T cells sorted from blood. The V gene is TRBV7-9, the J gene TRBJ2-7, with a weak D call TRBD2 (5 bases). CDR3: CASSLVSGFSYEQYF. The CDR3 nucleotides are TGTGCCAGCAGCTTAGTGTCGGGATTTTCCTACGAGCAGTACTTC.